This T cell receptor (beta chain) derives from a study of yellow fever vaccine responses in identical twins. This clonotype was found once. The CDR3 is 15 amino acids. Germline V gene data show CDR1 as SGHDT and CDR2 as YYEEEE. The germline V and J ends were trimmed by 0 bases and 1 base, with 8 bases remaining between them. Via MiXCR, TCRdb re-called the RT-PCR reads, giving one row per CDR3 protein. Of approximately 10,000 distinct CDR3 sequences listed, around three quarters were seen once; the top ten hold more than 6.5%. The sequence was collected from a woman aged 18-30 years who received the yellow fever vaccine. The chain is built from TRBV5-6 and TRBJ2-1, with unresolved D. The material sequenced was T cells from blood (PBMCs), unsorted or a sorted subset (not recorded which), taken before or after yellow fever vaccination (not recorded which). CDR3 region: CASSLAGDSYNEQFF. The CDR3 region has the DNA TGTGCCAGCAGCTTGGCCGGTGATTCCTACAATGAGCAGTTCTTC.